This entry is about one T cell receptor beta chain. Study processing details: The authors estimated nucleated cell counts from reference gene primer amplification. TCRdb's copy holds only in-frame clones and misses some; the assay was immunoSEQ multiplex PCR. The DNA gave D and trimming, while V, J and clone size come from that table. Of 93,000 or so clones listed, 87% were seen once; the top ten hold around 3.1%. The data were taken from a study of blood T cell repertoires in COVID-19. Across the whole study: Specimens from acute and convalescent COVID-19 originated in the United States, Italy and Spain. PBMCs, B-cell-depleted T cells, or T cells were the source of the cDNA or gDNA that made up the material.

Sequenced: peripheral blood. The TCR comes from a man between 50 and 59 years old in a cohort sampled during active COVID-19.

In DNA form, the CDR3 reads TGTGCCAGCAGTGAGCTAGCGGGGGGCGGGACCCAGTACTTC. Encoded protein: CASSELAGGGTQYF. The chain links TRBV6-1 to TRBJ2-5; TRBD2 agrees at 11 bases. Unmatched junction bases numbered 4, after V lost 3 bases and J lost 7 bases. Looked up from germline, CDR1 is MNHNS and CDR2 is SASEGT. The CDR3 consists of 14 residues.